This is a list of T cell receptor beta chains from one sample in a study of shared clonotypes between healthy human individuals. The protocol was immunoSEQ multiplex PCR, while the TCRdb copy is restricted to in-frame clones and leaves out a portion. The repertoire consists of over a million clones, with around 76% occurring once and the leading ten covering 1.4%. Sequencing input: memory CD4+ T cells sorted from blood. The receptors shown here come from a man aged 18 to 29 in good health. Each CDR3 is given with its conserved first and last residue. D genes are given only for firm matches. The size entry is marked missing in some rows and otherwise reads once, few, many or a size class.

j_call clone_size d_call cdr3_length v_call cdr3_aa cdr3_nt
TRBJ2-7 NA NA 14 TRBV6-5 CASSYGEGSYEQYF TGTGCCAGCAGTTACGGAGAGGGATCCTACGAGCAGTACTTC
TRBJ1-2 NA NA 11 TRBV25-1 CASSDVGGYTF TGTGCCAGCAGTGATGTTGGTGGCTACACCTTC
TRBJ1-1 NA NA 15 TRBV7-2 CASSFKGSGNTEAFF TGTGCCAGCAGCTTTAAAGGGTCCGGGAACACTGAAGCTTTCTTT
TRBJ1-6 NA NA 14 TRBV25-1 CASSTGFNNSPLHF TGTGCCAGCAGTACGGGATTTAATAATTCACCCCTCCACTTT
TRBJ1-6 NA NA 16 TRBV6-5 CASSSQGSSYNSPLHF TGTGCCAGCAGTTCTCAGGGGAGCTCCTATAATTCACCCCTCCACTTT
TRBJ2-7 NA TRBD1 13 TRBV9 CASNRDSSEEQYF TGTGCCAGCAATCGGGACAGTTCGGAGGAGCAGTACTTC
TRBJ2-7 NA TRBD2 16 TRBV5-1 CASSLSASGTSYEQYF TGCGCCAGCAGCTTGTCGGCTAGCGGGACCTCCTACGAGCAGTACTTC
TRBJ2-7 few NA 13 TRBV5-6 CASSLGSSYEQYF TGTGCCAGCAGCTTAGGCAGCTCCTACGAGCAGTACTTC
TRBJ2-3 NA NA 16 TRBV18 CASSPSLELSTDTQYF TGTGCCAGCTCACCCAGCCTGGAACTTAGCACAGATACGCAGTATTTT
TRBJ2-2 NA TRBD2 16 TRBV2 CASKDLAGANTGELFF TGTGCCAGCAAGGATCTAGCGGGGGCGAACACCGGGGAGCTGTTTTTT
TRBJ1-4 NA NA 17 TRBV5-1 CASSLWGDRATNEKLFF TGCGCCAGCAGCTTGTGGGGGGACCGTGCAACTAATGAAAAACTGTTTTTT
TRBJ1-6 NA TRBD1 15 TRBV19 CASTNRGSYNSPLHF TGTGCCAGTACGAACAGGGGGTCCTATAATTCACCCCTCCACTTT
TRBJ1-6 NA NA 15 TRBV5-1 CASSLSDRSNSPLHF TGCGCCAGCAGCTTAAGTGACAGAAGTAATTCACCCCTCCACTTT
TRBJ1-5 few NA 11 TRBV10-2 CASSETGPQHF TGCGCCAGCAGTGAGACGGGACCCCAGCATTTT
TRBJ2-7 NA NA 14 TRBV18 CASSPLQDSYEQYF TGTGCCAGCTCACCCCTACAGGACTCCTACGAGCAGTACTTC
TRBJ1-2 NA NA 14 TRBV6-6 CASKNTGTLYGYTF TGTGCCAGCAAAAACACAGGGACCCTCTATGGCTACACCTTC
TRBJ1-6 many TRBD1 14 TRBV6-5 CASRGTGANSPLHF TGTGCCAGCAGGGGGACAGGCGCCAACTCACCCCTCCACTTT
TRBJ2-1 NA TRBD2 14 TRBV6-1 CASSAGAGGGEQFF TGTGCCAGCAGTGCTGGAGCGGGAGGGGGTGAGCAGTTCTTC
TRBJ1-4 NA NA 14 TRBV10-3 CAISVGQGDEKLFF TGTGCCATCAGTGTCGGGCAGGGTGATGAAAAACTGTTTTTT
TRBJ2-2 NA NA 16 TRBV9 CASSVANLGGTGELFF TGTGCCAGCAGCGTAGCTAACCTTGGTGGGACCGGGGAGCTGTTTTTT
TRBJ2-1 many NA 14 TRBV25-1 CASSTERESHEQFF TGTGCCAGCAGTACGGAGAGGGAAAGCCATGAGCAGTTCTTC
TRBJ2-6 NA NA 18 TRBV4-3 CASSQERASGSGANVLTF TGCGCCAGCAGCCAAGAACGGGCGTCGGGCTCTGGGGCCAACGTCCTGACTTTC
TRBJ2-2 few TRBD1 15 TRBV30 CASHQAGGNTGELFF TGTGCCTCCCACCAAGCAGGGGGGAACACCGGGGAGCTGTTTTTT
TRBJ2-7 NA NA 13 TRBV6-5 CASRRGSIHEQYF TGTGCCAGCAGGAGAGGAAGCATCCACGAGCAGTACTTC
TRBJ2-3 NA TRBD1 16 TRBV5-1 CASSLAVGGNTDTQYF TGCGCCAGCAGCTTGGCCGTAGGGGGCAACACAGATACGCAGTATTTT
TRBJ1-4 NA TRBD1 15 TRBV25-1 CASSQTGDINEKLFF TGTGCCAGCAGTCAGACAGGGGATATTAATGAAAAACTGTTTTTT
TRBJ2-7 once TRBD1 13 TRBV28 CASTDRGLGEQYF TGTGCCAGCACAGACAGGGGGCTAGGCGAGCAGTACTTC
TRBJ2-7 NA TRBD1 15 TRBV10-1 CASSESSTGSDEQYF TGCGCCAGCAGTGAGTCCTCGACAGGGAGCGACGAGCAGTACTTC
TRBJ2-7 NA NA 13 TRBV6-5 CASSSPDSYEQYF TGTGCCAGCAGTTCCCCGGACAGCTACGAGCAGTACTTC
TRBJ2-1 NA TRBD2 15 TRBV7-9 CASSLSGLGLTEQFF TGTGCCAGCAGCTTATCCGGACTAGGATTGACTGAGCAGTTCTTC
TRBJ2-7 NA NA 13 TRBV18 CASSPPAGDEQYF TGTGCCAGCTCACCACCCGCTGGGGACGAGCAGTACTTC
TRBJ2-6 NA NA 15 TRBV6-5 CASSYIRAGANVLTF TGTGCCAGCAGTTATATCAGGGCTGGGGCCAACGTCCTGACTTTC
TRBJ2-2 NA TRBD2 17 TRBV27 CASSLGLAGARTGELFF TGTGCCAGCAGTTTAGGGCTAGCGGGAGCCAGAACCGGGGAGCTGTTTTTT
TRBJ1-5 few NA 15 TRBV30 CAWSVRSVSNQPQHF TGTGCCTGGAGTGTAAGGTCAGTTAGCAATCAGCCCCAGCATTTT
TRBJ2-1 NA TRBD1 15 TRBV5-1 CASSLTGTGYNEQFF TGCGCCAGCAGCTTGACCGGGACAGGGTACAATGAGCAGTTCTTC
TRBJ2-6 NA TRBD1 15 TRBV5-1 CASTGGAGGANVLTF TGCGCCAGCACAGGGGGCGCTGGTGGGGCCAACGTCCTGACTTTC
TRBJ2-7 NA NA 15 TRBV7-2 CASSYVNPQGDEQYF TGTGCCAGCAGCTACGTTAACCCCCAAGGGGACGAGCAGTACTTC
TRBJ1-2 NA TRBD1 14 TRBV18 CASSQGTGGKTYTF TGTGCCAGCTCACAAGGGACAGGGGGGAAAACCTACACCTTC
TRBJ1-1 NA TRBD1 14 TRBV2 CASRNRGGNTEAFF TGTGCCAGCAGGAACAGGGGGGGAAACACTGAAGCTTTCTTT
TRBJ2-7 many TRBD1 14 TRBV19 CASSDDRATYEQYF TGTGCCAGTAGTGACGACAGGGCTACCTACGAGCAGTACTTC
TRBJ1-1 NA NA 15 TRBV11-2 CASSFGRSRNTEAFF TGTGCCAGCAGCTTTGGTAGGTCCCGGAACACTGAAGCTTTCTTT
TRBJ2-1 NA TRBD2 15 TRBV6-5 CASKRWASGHNEQFF TGTGCCAGCAAGCGCTGGGCTAGCGGACACAATGAGCAGTTCTTC
TRBJ1-1 NA TRBD1 14 TRBV18 CASSPRTGGTEAFF TGTGCCAGCTCACCGAGGACAGGCGGAACTGAAGCTTTCTTT
TRBJ2-3 NA TRBD1 16 TRBV5-4 CASRSGRDRSTDTQYF TGTGCCAGCAGATCAGGCCGGGACAGGAGCACAGATACGCAGTATTTT
TRBJ1-3 NA TRBD1 12 TRBV2 CASSDRTGPLYF TGTGCCAGCAGTGACCGGACAGGCCCTCTATATTTT
TRBJ2-7 NA TRBD2 14 TRBV10-3 CAIRPGLAGGEQYF TGTGCCATCAGACCCGGACTAGCGGGGGGCGAGCAGTACTTC
TRBJ2-5 NA NA 15 TRBV7-9 CASSLRLLTVETQYF TGTGCCAGCAGCTTAAGGTTACTTACGGTAGAGACCCAGTACTTC
TRBJ2-1 NA NA 14 TRBV5-1 CASSLVEASGEQFF TGCGCCAGCAGCTTGGTTGAGGCTTCGGGTGAGCAGTTCTTC
TRBJ2-7 few NA 15 TRBV10-3 CAISESGGGVYEQYF TGTGCCATCAGTGAGTCAGGAGGGGGCGTCTACGAGCAGTACTTC
TRBJ2-7 NA TRBD1 12 TRBV2 CATVQGTYEQYF TGTGCCACCGTACAGGGGACCTACGAGCAGTACTTC
TRBJ1-5 NA NA 16 TRBV15 CATSRDLTDSNQPQHF TGTGCCACCAGCAGAGACCTGACAGATAGCAATCAGCCCCAGCATTTT
TRBJ2-7 many NA 14 TRBV28 CASSLWGAAYEQYF TGTGCCAGCAGTTTATGGGGGGCGGCCTACGAGCAGTACTTC
TRBJ2-3 once NA 14 TRBV21-1 CASRVVDLTDTQYF TGTGCCAGCAGGGTAGTGGACCTCACAGATACGCAGTATTTT
TRBJ2-3 once NA 15 TRBV7-9 CASSTRQTSTDTQYF TGTGCCAGCAGCACCCGACAGACTAGCACAGATACGCAGTATTTT